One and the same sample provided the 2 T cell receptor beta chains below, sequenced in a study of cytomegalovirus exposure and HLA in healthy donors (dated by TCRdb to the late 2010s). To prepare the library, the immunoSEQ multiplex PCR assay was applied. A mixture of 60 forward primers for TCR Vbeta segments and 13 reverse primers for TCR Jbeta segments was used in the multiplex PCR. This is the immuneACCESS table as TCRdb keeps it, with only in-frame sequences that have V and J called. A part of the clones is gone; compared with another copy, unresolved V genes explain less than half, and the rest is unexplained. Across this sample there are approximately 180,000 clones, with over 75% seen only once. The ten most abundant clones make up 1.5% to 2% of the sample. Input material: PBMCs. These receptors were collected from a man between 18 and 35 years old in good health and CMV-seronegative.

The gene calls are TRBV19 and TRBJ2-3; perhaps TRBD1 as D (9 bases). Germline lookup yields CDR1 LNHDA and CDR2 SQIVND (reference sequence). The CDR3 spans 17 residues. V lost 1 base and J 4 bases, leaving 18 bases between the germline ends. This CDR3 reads CASSIGVAGTGPDTQYF. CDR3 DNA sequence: TGTGCCAGTAGTATAGGAGTAGCGGGGACAGGGCCAGATACGCAGTATTTT. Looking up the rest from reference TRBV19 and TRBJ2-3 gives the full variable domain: DGGITQSPKYLFRKEGQNVTLSCEQNLNHDAMYWYRQDPGQGLRLIYYSQIVNDFQKGDIAEGYSVSREKKESFPLTVTSAQKNPTAFYLCASSIGVAGTGPDTQYFGPGTRLTVL.

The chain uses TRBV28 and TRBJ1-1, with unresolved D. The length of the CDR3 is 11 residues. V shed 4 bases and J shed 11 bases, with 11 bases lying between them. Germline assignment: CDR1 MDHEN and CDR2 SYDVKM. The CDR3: CASSWASGAFF. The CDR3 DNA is TGTGCCAGCAGTTGGGCATCGGGGGCTTTCTTT.